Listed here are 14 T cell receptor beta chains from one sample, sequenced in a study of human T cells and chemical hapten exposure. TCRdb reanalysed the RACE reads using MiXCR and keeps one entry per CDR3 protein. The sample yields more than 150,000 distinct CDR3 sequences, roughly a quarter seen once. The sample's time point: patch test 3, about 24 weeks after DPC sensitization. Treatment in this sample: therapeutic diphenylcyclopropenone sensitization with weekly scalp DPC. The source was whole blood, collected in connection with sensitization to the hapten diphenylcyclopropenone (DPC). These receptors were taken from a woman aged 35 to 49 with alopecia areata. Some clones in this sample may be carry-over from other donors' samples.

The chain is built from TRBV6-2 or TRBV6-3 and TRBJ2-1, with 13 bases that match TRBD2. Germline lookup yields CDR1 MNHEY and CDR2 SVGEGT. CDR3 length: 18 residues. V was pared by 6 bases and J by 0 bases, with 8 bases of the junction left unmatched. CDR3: CASSPGTSGTRSYNEQFF. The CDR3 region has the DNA TGTGCCAGCAGCCCCGGGACTAGCGGGACCCGCTCCTACAATGAGCAGTTCTTC.

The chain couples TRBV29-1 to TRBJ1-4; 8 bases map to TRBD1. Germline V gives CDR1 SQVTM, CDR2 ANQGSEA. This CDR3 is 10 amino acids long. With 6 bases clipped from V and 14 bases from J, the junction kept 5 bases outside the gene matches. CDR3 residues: CSVGDRYLFF. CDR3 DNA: TGCAGCGTAGGGGACAGGTACCTGTTTTTT.

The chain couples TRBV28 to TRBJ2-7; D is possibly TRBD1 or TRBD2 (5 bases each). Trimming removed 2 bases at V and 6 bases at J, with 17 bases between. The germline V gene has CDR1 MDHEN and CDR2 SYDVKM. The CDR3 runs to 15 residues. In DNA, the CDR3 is TGTGCCAGCAGTTTAACACGTGGGGACCCTCCCGAGCAGTACTTC. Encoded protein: CASSLTRGDPPEQYF.

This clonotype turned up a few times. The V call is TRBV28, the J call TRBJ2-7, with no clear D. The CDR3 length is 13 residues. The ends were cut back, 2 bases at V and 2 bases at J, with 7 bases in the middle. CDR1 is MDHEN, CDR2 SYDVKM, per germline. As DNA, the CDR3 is TGTGCCAGCAGTTTAAGCGACGCCTACGAGCAGTACTTC. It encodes CASSLSDAYEQYF.

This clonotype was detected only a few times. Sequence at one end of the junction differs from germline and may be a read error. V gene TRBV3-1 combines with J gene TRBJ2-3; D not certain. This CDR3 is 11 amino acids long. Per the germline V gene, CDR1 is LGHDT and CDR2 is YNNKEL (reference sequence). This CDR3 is CASRQADTQYF. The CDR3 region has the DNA TGTGCCAGCAGGCAAGCAGATACGCAGTATTTT.

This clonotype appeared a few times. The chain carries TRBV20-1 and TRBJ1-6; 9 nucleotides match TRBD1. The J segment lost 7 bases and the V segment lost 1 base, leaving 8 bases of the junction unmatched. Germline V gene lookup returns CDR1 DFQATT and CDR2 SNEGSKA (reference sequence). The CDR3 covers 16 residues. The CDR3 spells CSARAYTGGTNSPLHF. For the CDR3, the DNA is TGCAGTGCTAGAGCGTACACAGGGGGCACAAATTCACCCCTCCACTTT.

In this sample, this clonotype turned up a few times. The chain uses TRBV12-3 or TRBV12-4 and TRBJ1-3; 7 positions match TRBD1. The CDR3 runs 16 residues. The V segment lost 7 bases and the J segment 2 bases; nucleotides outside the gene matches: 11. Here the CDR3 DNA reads TGTGCCAGCACCACTGTTAAGAGGGGGCCTGGAAACACCATATATTTT. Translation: CASTTVKRGPGNTIYF.

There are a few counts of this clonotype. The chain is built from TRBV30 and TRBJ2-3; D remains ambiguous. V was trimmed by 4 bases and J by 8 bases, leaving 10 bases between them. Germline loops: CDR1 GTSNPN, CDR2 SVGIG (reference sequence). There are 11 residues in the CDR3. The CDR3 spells CAWTIAVTQYF. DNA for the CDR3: TGTGCCTGGACAATAGCAGTTACGCAGTATTTT.

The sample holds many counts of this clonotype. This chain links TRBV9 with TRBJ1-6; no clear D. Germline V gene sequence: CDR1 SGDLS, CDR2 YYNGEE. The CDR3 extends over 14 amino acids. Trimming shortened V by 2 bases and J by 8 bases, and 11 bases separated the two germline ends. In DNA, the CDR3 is TGTGCCAGCAGCGTGGACGGTGAAGATTCACCCCTCCACTTT. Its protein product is CASSVDGEDSPLHF.

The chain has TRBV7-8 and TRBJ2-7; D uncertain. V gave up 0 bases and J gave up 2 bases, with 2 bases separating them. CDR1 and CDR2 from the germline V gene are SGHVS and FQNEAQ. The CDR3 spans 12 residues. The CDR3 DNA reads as TGTGCCAGCAGCTTAGCCCCCTACGAGCAGTACTTC. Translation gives CASSLAPYEQYF.

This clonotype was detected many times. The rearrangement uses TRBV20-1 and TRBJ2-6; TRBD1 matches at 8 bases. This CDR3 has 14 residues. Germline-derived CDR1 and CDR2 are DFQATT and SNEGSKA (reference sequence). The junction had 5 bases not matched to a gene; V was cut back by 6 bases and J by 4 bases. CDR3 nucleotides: TGCAGTGCCACTCAGGGGGCCGGGGCCAACGTCCTGACTTTC. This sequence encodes CSATQGAGANVLTF.

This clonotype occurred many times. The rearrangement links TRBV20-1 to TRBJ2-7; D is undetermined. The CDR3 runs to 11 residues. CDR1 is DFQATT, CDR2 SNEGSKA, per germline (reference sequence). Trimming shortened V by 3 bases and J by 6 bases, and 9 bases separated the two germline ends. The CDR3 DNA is TGCAGTGCTAGGGGGTCGGTCGAGCAGTACTTC. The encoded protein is CSARGSVEQYF.

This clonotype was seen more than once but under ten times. In DNA form, the CDR3 reads TGTGCCAGCAGAAGCGGGGGAACCTCCTACAATGAGCAGTTCTTC. Translating gives CASRSGGTSYNEQFF. The genes are TRBV27 and TRBJ2-1; 8 positions agree with TRBD2. Germline-derived CDR1 and CDR2 are MNHEY and SMNVEV (reference sequence). With V trimmed by 6 bases and J by 0 bases, 4 bases remained unmatched. The CDR3 totals 15 residues.

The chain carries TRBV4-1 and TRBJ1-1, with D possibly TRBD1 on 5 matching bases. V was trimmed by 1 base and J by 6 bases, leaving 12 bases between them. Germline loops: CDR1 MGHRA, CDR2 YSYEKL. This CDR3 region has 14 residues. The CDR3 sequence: CASSQVGRAAEAFF. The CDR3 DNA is TGCGCCAGCAGCCAAGTGGGCAGGGCTGCTGAAGCTTTCTTT.